This record looks at one T cell receptor beta chain sequence and its context. Profiled with immunoSEQ multiplex PCR; TCRdb holds only in-frame clones, not every one. The sample lists roughly 2.2 million clones, approximately 93% seen once, with 0.39% in the top ten. The data derive from a study of shared clonotypes between healthy human individuals. Germline CDR1 MDHEN, CDR2 SYDVKM. The CDR3 runs 13 residues. Trimming cost V 5 bases and J 8 bases, with 15 bases left between them. The sample taken for sequencing was naive CD4+ T cells from PBMCs. The subset is: CD45RA+ positively selected. The V gene is TRBV28, the J gene TRBJ1-2; D remains unclear. The sequence derives from a young man in good health. Some clones in this sample may be carry-over from other donors' samples. CDR3 loop: CASSGFQPRGYTF. Here the CDR3 DNA reads TGTGCCAGCAGTGGTTTCCAGCCCCGGGGCTACACCTTC.